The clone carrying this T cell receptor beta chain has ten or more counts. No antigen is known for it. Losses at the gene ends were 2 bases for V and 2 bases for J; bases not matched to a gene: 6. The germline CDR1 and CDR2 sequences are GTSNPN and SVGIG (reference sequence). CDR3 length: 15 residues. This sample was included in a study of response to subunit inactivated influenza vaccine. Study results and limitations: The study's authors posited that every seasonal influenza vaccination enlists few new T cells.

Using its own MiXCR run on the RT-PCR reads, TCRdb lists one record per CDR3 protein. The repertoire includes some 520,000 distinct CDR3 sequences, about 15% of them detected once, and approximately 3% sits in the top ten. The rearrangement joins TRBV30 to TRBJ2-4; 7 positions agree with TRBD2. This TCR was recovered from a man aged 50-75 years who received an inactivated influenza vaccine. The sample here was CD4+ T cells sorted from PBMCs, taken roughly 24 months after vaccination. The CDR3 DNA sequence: TGTGCCTGGAGTCTCAGGGAGGGATCCAAAAACATTCAGTACTTC. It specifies CAWSLREGSKNIQYF.